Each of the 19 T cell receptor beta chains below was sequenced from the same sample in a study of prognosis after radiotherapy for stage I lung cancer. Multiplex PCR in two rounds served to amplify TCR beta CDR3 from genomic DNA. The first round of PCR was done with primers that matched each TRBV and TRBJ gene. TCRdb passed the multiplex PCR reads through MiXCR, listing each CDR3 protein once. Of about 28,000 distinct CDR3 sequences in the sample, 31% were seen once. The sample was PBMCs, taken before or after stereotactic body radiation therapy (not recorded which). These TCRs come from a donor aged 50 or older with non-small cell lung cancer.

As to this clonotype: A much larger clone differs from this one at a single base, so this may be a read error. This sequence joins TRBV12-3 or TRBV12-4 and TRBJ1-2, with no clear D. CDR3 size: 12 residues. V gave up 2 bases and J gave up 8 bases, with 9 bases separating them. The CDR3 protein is CASSLRGWGYTF. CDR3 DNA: TGTGCCAGCAGTTTAAGAGGGTGGGGCTACACCTTC.

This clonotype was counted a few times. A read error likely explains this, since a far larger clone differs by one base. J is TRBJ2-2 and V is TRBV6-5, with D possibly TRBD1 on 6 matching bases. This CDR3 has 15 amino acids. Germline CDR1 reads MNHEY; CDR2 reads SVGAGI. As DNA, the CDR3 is TGTGTCAGCAGAGATCAGGGGCCGAACACCGGGGAGCTGTTTTTT. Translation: CVSRDQGPNTGELFF.

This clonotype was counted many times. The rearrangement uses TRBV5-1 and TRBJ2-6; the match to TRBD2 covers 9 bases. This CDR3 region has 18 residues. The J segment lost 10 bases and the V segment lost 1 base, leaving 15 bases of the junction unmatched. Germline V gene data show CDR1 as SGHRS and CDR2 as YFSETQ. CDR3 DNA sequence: TGCGCCAGCAGCTTGAGGCAGCGGGGGGCTTACGAGGAGAACGTCCTGACTTTC. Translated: CASSLRQRGAYEENVLTF.

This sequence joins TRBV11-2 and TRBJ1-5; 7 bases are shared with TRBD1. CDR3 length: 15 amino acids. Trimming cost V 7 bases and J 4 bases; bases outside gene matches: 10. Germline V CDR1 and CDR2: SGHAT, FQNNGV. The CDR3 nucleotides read TGTGCCAGCAACGCTCAGGGGGGCCCTAATCAGCCCCAGCATTTT. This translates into CASNAQGGPNQPQHF.

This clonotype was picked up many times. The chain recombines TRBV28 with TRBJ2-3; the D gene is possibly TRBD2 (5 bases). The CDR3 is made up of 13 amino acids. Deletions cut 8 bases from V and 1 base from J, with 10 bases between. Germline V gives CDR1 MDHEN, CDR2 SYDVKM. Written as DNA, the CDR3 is TGTGCCAGCCAACACGGGGGCACAGATACGCAGTATTTT. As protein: CASQHGGTDTQYF.

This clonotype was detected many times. The CDR3 here is CASSPRTVLLRGYTF. The CDR3 coding sequence is TGTGCCAGCAGCCCCCGGACGGTCTTGCTACGTGGCTACACCTTC. The chain employs TRBV9 and TRBJ1-2; unclear D gene. The CDR3 is made up of 15 amino acids. Trimming removed 4 bases from V and 7 bases from J, with 20 bases in between. The germline V gene encodes CDR1 SGDLS and CDR2 YYNGEE.

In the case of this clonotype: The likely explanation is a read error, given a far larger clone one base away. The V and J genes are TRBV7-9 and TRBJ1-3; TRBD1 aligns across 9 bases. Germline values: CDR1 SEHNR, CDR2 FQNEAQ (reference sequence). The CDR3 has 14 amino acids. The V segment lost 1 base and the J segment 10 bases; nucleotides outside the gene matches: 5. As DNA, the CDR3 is TGTGCCAGCAGCTTAGGGGACAGGGTAGAAACCATATATTTT. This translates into CASSLGDRVETIYF. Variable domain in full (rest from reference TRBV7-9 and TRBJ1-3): DTGVSQNPRHKITKRGQNVTFRCDPISEHNRLYWYRQTLGQGPEFLTYFQNEAQLEKSRLLSDRFSAERPKGSFSTLEIQRTEQGDSAMYLCASSLGDRVETIYFGEGSWLTVV.

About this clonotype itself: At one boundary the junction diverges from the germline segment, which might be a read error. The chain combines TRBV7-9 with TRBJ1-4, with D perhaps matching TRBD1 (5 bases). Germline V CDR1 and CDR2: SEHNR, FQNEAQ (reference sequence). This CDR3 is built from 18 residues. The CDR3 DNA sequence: TGTGCCAGCAGCTTAGCGCTATTCCAGGGAGGAACTAATGAAAAACTGTTATTT. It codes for CASSLALFQGGTNEKLLF.

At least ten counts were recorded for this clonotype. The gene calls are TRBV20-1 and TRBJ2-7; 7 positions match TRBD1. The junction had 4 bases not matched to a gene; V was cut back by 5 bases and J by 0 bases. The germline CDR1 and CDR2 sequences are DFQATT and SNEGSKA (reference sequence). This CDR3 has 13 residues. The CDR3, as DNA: TGCAGTGCTGTATCAGGGGGCTCCTACGAGCAGTACTTC. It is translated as CSAVSGGSYEQYF.

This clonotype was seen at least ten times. The CDR3 coding sequence is TGCGCCAGCAGCTTGGAGGGGGGGGACCAGCCCCAGCATTTT. It specifies CASSLEGGDQPQHF. This chain uses TRBV5-1 with TRBJ1-5; TRBD1 is a possible D gene (6 bases). Trimming removed 0 bases at V and 7 bases at J, with 11 bases between. The CDR3 spans 14 residues. The germline V gene has CDR1 SGHRS and CDR2 YFSETQ.

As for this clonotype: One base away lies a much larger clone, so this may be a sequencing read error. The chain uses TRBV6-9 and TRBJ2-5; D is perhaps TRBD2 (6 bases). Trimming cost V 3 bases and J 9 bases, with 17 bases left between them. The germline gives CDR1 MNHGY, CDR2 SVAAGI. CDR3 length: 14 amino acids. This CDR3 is CASSYTQGWEAQYF. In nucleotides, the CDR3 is TGTGCCAGCAGTTACACGCAGGGATGGGAGGCCCAGTACTTC.

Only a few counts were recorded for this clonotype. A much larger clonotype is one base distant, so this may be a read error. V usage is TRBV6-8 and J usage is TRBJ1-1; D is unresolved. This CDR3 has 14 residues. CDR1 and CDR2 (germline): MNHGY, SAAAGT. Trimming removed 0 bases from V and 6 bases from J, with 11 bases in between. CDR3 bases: TGTGCCAGCAGTTACTCCCCCCCCTTCGCTGAAGCTTTCTTT. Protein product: CASSYSPPFAEAFF.

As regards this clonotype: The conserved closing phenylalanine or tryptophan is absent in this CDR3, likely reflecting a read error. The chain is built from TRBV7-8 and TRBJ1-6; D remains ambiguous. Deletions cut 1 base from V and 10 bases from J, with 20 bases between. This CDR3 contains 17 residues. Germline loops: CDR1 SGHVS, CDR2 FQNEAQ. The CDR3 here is CASSLGGIAGRGSPLHL. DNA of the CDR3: TGTGCCAGCAGCTTAGGTGGTATAGCAGGTCGAGGGTCACCCCTCCACCTT.

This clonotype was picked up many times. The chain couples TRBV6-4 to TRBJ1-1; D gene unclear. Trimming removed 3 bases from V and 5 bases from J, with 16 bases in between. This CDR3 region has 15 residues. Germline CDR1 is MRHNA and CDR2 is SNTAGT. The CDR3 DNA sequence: TGTGCCAGCAGTGAATTGGTAGGGCGTGGGACTGAAGCTTTCTTT. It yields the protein CASSELVGRGTEAFF.

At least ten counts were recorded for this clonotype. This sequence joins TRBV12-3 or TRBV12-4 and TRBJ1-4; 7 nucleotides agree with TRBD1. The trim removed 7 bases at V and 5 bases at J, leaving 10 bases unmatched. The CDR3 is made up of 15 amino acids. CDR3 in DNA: TGTGCCAGCAACCATGAGGGACAGTTAAATGAAAAACTGTTTTTT. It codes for CASNHEGQLNEKLFF.

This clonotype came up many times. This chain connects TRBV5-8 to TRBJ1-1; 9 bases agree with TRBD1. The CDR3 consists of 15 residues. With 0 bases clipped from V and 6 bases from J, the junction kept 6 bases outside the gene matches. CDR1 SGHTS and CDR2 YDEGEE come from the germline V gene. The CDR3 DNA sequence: TGTGCCAGCAGCTTGGAAGGGACAGGGAAAGCTGAAGCTTTCTTT. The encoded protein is CASSLEGTGKAEAFF.

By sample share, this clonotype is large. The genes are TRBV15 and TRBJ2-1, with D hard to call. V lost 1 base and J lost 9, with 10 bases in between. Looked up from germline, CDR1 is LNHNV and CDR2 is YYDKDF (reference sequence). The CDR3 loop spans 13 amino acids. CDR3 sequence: CATSRAGFSEQFF. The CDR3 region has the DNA TGTGCCACCAGCAGAGCCGGGTTTAGTGAGCAGTTCTTC.

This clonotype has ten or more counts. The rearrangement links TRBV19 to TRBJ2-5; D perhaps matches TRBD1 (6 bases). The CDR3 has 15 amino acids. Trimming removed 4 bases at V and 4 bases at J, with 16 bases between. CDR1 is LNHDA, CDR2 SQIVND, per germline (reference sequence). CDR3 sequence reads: CASSSRQEWRETQYF. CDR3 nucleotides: TGTGCCAGTAGTAGTAGACAGGAGTGGCGAGAGACCCAGTACTTC.

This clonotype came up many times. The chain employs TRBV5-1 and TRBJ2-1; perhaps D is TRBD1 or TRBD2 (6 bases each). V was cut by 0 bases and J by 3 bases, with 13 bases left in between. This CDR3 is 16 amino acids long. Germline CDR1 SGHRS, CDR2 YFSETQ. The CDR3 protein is CASSLGGGLFYNEQFF. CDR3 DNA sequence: TGCGCCAGCAGCTTGGGTGGGGGGCTCTTCTACAATGAGCAGTTCTTC.